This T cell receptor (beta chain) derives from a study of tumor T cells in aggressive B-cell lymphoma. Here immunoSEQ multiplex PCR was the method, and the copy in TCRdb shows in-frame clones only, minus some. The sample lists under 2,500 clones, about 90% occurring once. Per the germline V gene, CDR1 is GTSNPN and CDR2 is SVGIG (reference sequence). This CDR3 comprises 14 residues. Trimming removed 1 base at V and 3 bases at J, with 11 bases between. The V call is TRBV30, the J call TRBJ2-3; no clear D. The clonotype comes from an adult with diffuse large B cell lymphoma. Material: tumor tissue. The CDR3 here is CAWSGSFSTDTQYF. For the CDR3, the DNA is TGTGCCTGGAGTGGCAGTTTCAGTACAGATACGCAGTATTTT.